One T cell receptor (beta chain) is described in this entry. This entry comes from a study of blood T cell repertoires in COVID-19. Whole-study context: COVID-19 samples, acute and convalescent, were from the United States, Italy and Spain. PBMCs, B-cell-depleted T cells, or T cells provided the cDNA or gDNA that made up the material.

Seattle researchers signed up patients amid active infection and tracked them longitudinally. The authors' processing: Reference gene primer amplification gave estimated nucleated cell counts. The data were produced by immunoSEQ multiplex PCR, yet TCRdb's version contains in-frame clones alone and is incomplete. V and J calls and clone size come straight from that table; D and trimming were deduced from the DNA. Here the sample spans 200,000 or so clones, more than 80% being singletons. The TCR originated in a woman of 80 years or more with COVID-19, enrolled during active disease. Sequenced input: peripheral blood.

The CDR3 is CATSDSRAEGSKEQYF. The CDR3 DNA is TGTGCCACCAGTGATTCCCGGGCCGAGGGCTCAAAAGAGCAGTACTTC. The gene calls are TRBV24-1 and TRBJ2-7, with TRBD2 as a possible D gene (5 bases). Germline loops: CDR1 KGHDR, CDR2 SFDVKD. The V end lost 2 bases, the J end lost 7 bases, and 20 bases lay between the germline ends. This CDR3 has 16 amino acids.